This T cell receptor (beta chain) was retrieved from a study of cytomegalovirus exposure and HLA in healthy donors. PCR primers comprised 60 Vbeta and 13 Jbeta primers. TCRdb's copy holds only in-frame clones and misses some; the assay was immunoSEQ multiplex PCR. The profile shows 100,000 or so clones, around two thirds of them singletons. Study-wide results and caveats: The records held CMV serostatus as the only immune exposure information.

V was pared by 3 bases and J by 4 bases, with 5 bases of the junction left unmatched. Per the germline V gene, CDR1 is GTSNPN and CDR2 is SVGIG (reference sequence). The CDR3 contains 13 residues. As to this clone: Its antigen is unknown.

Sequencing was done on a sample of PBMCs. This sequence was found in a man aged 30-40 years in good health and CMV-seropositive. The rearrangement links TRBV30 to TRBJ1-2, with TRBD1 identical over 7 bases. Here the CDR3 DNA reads TGTGCCTGGAGCCCCACAGGGGCCTATGGCTACACCTTC. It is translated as CAWSPTGAYGYTF.